This T cell receptor (beta chain) was recovered during a study of blood T cell repertoires in COVID-19. Overall study context: From T cells, B-cell-depleted T cells, or PBMCs came the material, which was cDNA or gDNA.

In germline, CDR1 is SQVTM, CDR2 ANQGSEA. This CDR3 is built from 14 residues. V gave up 7 bases and J gave up 1 base, with 13 bases separating them. Assignment of participants to cohorts was predicated upon participant-reported clinical history. The assay was immunoSEQ multiplex PCR, and TCRdb's table has in-frame clones only and misses some. The table lists around 190,000 clones, roughly 89% of them singletons. This clone was seen a few times. Within the sample, other DNA sequences also encode this same CDR3. The TCR sequence derives from a man between 18 and 29 years old with acute COVID-19. V usage is TRBV29-1 and J usage is TRBJ2-2; D is possibly TRBD2 (6 bases). Sample: PBMCs or T cells enriched from blood (not recorded which). CDR3: CSAEVAVNTGELFF. The CDR3, as DNA: TGCAGCGCCGAGGTAGCGGTGAACACCGGGGAGCTGTTTTTT.